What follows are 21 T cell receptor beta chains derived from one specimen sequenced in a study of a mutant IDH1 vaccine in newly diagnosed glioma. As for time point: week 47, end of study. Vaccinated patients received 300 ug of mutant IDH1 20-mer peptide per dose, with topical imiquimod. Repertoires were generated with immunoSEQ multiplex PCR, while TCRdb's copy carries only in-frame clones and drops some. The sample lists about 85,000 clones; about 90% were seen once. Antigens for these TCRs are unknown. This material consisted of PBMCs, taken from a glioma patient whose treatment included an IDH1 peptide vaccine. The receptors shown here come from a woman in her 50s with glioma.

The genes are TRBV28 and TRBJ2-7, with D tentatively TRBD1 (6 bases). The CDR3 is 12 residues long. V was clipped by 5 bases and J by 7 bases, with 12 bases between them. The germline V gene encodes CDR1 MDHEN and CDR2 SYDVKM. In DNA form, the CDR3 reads TGTGCCAGCAGTCCAGGGGTTCGGGAGCAGTACTTC. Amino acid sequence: CASSPGVREQYF.

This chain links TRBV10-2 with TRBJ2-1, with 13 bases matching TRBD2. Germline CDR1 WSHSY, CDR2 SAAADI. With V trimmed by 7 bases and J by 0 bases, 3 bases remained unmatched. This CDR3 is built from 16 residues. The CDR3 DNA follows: TGCGCCAGCACCCGGACTAGCGGGAGCTCCTACAATGAGCAGTTCTTC. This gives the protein CASTRTSGSSYNEQFF.

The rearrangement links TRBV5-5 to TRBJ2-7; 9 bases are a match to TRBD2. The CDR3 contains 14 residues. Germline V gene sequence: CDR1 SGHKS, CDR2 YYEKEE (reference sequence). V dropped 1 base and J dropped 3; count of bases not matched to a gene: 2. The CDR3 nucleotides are TGTGCCAGCAGCTTGCTTAGCGGGAGCTACGAGCAGTACTTC. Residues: CASSLLSGSYEQYF. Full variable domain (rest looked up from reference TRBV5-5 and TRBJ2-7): DAGVTQSPTHLIKTRGQQVTLRCSPISGHKSVSWYQQVLGQGPQFIFQYYEKEERGRGNFPDRFSARQFPNYSSELNVNALLLGDSALYLCASSLLSGSYEQYFGPGTRLTVT.

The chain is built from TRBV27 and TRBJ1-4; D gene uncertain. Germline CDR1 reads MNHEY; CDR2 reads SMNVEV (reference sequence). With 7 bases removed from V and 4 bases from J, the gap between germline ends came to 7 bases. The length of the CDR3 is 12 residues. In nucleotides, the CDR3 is TGTGCCAGCATGGGCGGTAATGAAAAACTGTTTTTT. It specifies CASMGGNEKLFF.

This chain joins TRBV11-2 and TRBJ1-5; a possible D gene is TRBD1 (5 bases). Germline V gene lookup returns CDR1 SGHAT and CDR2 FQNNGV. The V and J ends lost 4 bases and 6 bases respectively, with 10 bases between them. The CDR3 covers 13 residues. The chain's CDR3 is CASSSGDRQPQHF. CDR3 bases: TGTGCCAGCAGCTCCGGGGACCGTCAGCCCCAGCATTTT.

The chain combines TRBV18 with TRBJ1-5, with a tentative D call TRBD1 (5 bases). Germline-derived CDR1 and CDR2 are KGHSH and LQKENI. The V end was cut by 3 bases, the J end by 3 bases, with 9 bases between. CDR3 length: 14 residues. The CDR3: CASSPSQANQPQHF. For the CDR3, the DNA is TGTGCCAGCTCACCGTCACAGGCCAATCAGCCCCAGCATTTT. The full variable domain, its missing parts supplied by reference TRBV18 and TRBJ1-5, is NAGVMQNPRHLVRRRGQEARLRCSPMKGHSHVYWYRQLPEEGLKFMVYLQKENIIDESGMPKERFSAEFPKEGPSILRIQQVVRGDSAAYFCASSPSQANQPQHFGDGTRLSIL.

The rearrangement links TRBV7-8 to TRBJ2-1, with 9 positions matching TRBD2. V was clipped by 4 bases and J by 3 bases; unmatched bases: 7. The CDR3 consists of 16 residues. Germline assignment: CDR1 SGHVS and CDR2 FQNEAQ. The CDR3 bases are TGTGCCAGCAGCTATAGCGGGAGAGGGGTCTACAATGAGCAGTTCTTC. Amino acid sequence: CASSYSGRGVYNEQFF.

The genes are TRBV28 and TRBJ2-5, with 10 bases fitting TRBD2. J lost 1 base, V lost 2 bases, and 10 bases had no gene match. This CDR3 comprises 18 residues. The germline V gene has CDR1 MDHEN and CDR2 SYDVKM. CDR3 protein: CASSLGVVTSGLQETQYF. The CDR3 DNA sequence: TGTGCCAGCAGTTTAGGGGTAGTGACTAGCGGGCTCCAAGAGACCCAGTACTTC.

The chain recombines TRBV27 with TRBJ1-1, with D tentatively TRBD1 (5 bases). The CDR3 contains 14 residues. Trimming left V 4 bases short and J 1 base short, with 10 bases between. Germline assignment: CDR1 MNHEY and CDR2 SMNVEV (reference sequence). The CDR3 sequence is CASSSKQENTEAFF. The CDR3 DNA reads TGTGCCAGCAGTTCGAAACAGGAGAACACTGAAGCTTTCTTT.

DNA for the CDR3: TGCGCCTCCGGCGACGGGGCCAACACCGGGGAGCTGTTTTTT. Its translation is CASGDGANTGELFF. This chain connects TRBV5-1 to TRBJ2-2; either TRBD1 or TRBD2 may fit D (5 bases each). The germline V gene has CDR1 SGHRS and CDR2 YFSETQ. The V end lost 10 bases, the J end lost 2 bases, and 15 bases lay between the germline ends. This CDR3 is 14 amino acids long. The entire variable domain, with the rest obtained from reference TRBV5-1 and TRBJ2-2, is as follows: KAGVTQTPRYLIKTRGQQVTLSCSPISGHRSVSWYQQTPGQGLQFLFEYFSETQRNKGNFPGRFSGRQFSNSRSEMNVSTLELGDSALYLCASGDGANTGELFFGEGSRLTVL.

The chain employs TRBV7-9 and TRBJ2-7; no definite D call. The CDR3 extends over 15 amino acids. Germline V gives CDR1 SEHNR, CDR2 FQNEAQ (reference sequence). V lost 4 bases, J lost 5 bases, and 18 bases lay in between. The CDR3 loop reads CASSSPDGFGDEQYF. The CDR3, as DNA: TGTGCCAGCAGCTCACCCGATGGCTTTGGGGACGAGCAGTACTTC.

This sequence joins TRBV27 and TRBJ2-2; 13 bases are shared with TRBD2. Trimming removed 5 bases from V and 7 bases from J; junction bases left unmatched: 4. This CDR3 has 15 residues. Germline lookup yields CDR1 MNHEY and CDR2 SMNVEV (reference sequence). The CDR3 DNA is TGTGCCAGCAGTGCGGGACTAGCGGGATTCGGGGAGCTGTTTTTT. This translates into CASSAGLAGFGELFF.

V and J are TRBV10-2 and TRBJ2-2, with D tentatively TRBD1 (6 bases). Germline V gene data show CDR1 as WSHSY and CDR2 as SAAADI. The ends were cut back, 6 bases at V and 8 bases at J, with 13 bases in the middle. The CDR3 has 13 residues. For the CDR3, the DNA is TGCGCCAGCAGGGTTACAGGGTTGGGGGAGCTGTTTTTT. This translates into CASRVTGLGELFF.

CDR3 nucleotide sequence: TGCGCCAGCAGCCCCGGACAGACCTCCTACAATGAGCAGTTCTTC. Protein product: CASSPGQTSYNEQFF. J is TRBJ2-1 and V is TRBV5-1; D might be TRBD1 (6 bases). Trimming took off 4 bases at V and 0 bases at J, with 11 bases between the two ends. This CDR3 comprises 15 residues. The germline V gene has CDR1 SGHRS and CDR2 YFSETQ.

DNA for the CDR3: TGTGCCATCAGTGAAGCGGGTGCGGGGGAGCAGTACTTC. It yields the protein CAISEAGAGEQYF. The rearrangement uses TRBV10-3 and TRBJ2-7, with a possible D match to TRBD2 (6 bases). The CDR3 extends over 13 amino acids. Looked up from germline, CDR1 is ENHRY and CDR2 is SYGVKD. V dropped 3 bases and J dropped 7 bases, with 13 bases sitting between them.

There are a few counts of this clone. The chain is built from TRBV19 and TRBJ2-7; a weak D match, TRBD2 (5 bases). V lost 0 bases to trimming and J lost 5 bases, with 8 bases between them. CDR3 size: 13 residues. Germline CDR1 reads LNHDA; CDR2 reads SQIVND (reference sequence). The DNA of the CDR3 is TGTGCCAGTAGTATAGATTGGGGAGACGAGCAGTACTTC. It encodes CASSIDWGDEQYF.

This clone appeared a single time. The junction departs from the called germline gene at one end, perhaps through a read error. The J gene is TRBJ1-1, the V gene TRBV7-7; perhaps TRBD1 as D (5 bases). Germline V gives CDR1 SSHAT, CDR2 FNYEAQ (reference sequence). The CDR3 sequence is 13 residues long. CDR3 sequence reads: CASSSQEGTEAFF. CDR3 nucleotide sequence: TGTGCTAGCAGCTCACAGGAGGGCACTGAAGCTTTCTTT.

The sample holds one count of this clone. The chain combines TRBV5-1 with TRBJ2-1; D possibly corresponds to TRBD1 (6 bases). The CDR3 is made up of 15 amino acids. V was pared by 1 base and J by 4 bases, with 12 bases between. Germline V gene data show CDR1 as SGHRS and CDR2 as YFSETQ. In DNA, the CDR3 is TGCGCCAGCAGCTTGCAGGGGACCCCTTACAATGAGCAGTTCTTC. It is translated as CASSLQGTPYNEQFF.

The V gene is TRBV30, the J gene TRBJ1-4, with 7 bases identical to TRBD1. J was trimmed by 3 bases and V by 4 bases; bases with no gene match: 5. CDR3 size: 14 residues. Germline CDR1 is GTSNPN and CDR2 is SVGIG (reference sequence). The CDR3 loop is CAWTTGVANEKLFF. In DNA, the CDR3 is TGTGCCTGGACCACAGGGGTGGCTAATGAAAAACTGTTTTTT.

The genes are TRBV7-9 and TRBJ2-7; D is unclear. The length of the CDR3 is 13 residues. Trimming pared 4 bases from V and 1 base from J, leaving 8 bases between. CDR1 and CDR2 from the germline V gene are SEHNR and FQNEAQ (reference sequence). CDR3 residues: CASSWAESYEQYF. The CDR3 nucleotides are TGTGCCAGCAGCTGGGCCGAATCCTACGAGCAGTACTTC. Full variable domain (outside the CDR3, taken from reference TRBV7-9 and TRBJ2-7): DTGVSQNPRHKITKRGQNVTFRCDPISEHNRLYWYRQTLGQGPEFLTYFQNEAQLEKSRLLSDRFSAERPKGSFSTLEIQRTEQGDSAMYLCASSWAESYEQYFGPGTRLTVT.

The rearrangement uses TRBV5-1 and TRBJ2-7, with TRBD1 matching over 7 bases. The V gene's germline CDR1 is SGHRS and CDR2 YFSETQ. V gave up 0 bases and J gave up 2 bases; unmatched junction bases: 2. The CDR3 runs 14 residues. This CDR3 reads CASSLEGAAYEQYF. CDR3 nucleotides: TGCGCCAGCAGCTTGGAGGGGGCCGCCTACGAGCAGTACTTC.